Listed below are T cell receptor beta chains from one sample, sequenced in a study of blood T cell repertoires in COVID-19. Method: immunoSEQ multiplex PCR; TCRdb's copy keeps in-frame clones and lacks some. The table lists approximately 90,000 clones, about 85% of them singletons, with about an eighth in the top ten. The sequenced material came from peripheral blood. These receptors originate from a human donor in a cohort sampled during active COVID-19. Each CDR3 is given without its conserved first and last residue. A D gene is named only where the DNA matches it firmly.

TRBV6-5,TRBJ2-3,-,ASRQGVSTDTQY
TRBV10-1,TRBJ2-5,-,ASCTGHYYQETQY
TRBV6-5,TRBJ2-3,-,ASSPTSSTDTQY
TRBV10-3,TRBJ2-3,TRBD2,AISDVSGRLDTQY
TRBV4-3,TRBJ2-1,-,ASSQSPRSGSYNEQF
TRBV19,TRBJ2-7,-,ASSTQVSNEQY
TRBV24-1,TRBJ2-3,-,ATSTRTRGTDTQY
TRBV6-1,TRBJ1-2,-,ASSEGASLGYT
TRBV19,TRBJ2-1,TRBD2,ASSIGAGNEQF
TRBV6-5,TRBJ1-1,-,ASRRGWVAF
TRBV5-4,TRBJ2-7,TRBD1,ASRPQGQSDYEQY
TRBV6-5,TRBJ1-1,-,ASSYSLMNTEAF
TRBV4-1,TRBJ2-3,-,ASSLRTVLYTDTQY
TRBV10-3,TRBJ2-3,TRBD2,AISEGLAYTDTQY
TRBV5-1,TRBJ2-5,-,ASSLSFGSGETQY
TRBV23-1,TRBJ1-1,-,ASSQSAGAEAF
TRBV19,TRBJ1-5,-,ASSSIGGRYSNQPQH
TRBV19,TRBJ2-1,TRBD2,ASSPGREGTSGFYEQF
TRBV10-2,TRBJ1-2,-,AVPGDTRYGYT
TRBV6-6,TRBJ2-5,TRBD1,ASRNTGGFETQY
TRBV1,TRBJ1-2,-,TSSGGRRGEGFGYT
TRBV6-2/TRBV6-3,TRBJ1-1,-,ASSYDVWLYGQQNTEAF
TRBV4-1,TRBJ1-3,-,ASSQAEGVDSGNTIY
TRBV5-6,TRBJ2-5,-,ASRSTGLRQETQY
TRBV2,TRBJ2-7,-,ASRAVREYEQY
TRBV28,TRBJ1-6,-,ASTLSGQQYNSPLH
TRBV6-6,TRBJ1-2,TRBD1,ATTDRVSGYT
TRBV6-2/TRBV6-3,TRBJ1-1,-,ASSLTEKAF
TRBV6-5,TRBJ2-4,TRBD2,ASIPLAGDLDQY
TRBV7-2,TRBJ2-7,TRBD1,ASSRDRGYEQY
TRBV5-1,TRBJ2-3,-,ASSLIRDTQY
TRBV4-2,TRBJ1-4,-,ASSQDHGRRPF
TRBV12-3/TRBV12-4,TRBJ2-4,-,ASSFEDIQY
TRBV6-6,TRBJ2-2,-,ASLKPRTSNTGELF
TRBV7-9,TRBJ1-4,TRBD1,ASSSPPGQGAINTEKLF
TRBV9,TRBJ1-5,TRBD1,ASSPGQHSNQPQH
TRBV18,TRBJ2-7,-,ASSPQNRDYEQY
TRBV28,TRBJ1-4,TRBD1,ASTVFTGANEKLF
TRBV11-2,TRBJ2-3,TRBD2,ASSLRVLAGGTDTQY
TRBV4-3,TRBJ1-5,TRBD1,ASSPGQGRDQPQH
TRBV19,TRBJ2-3,TRBD1,ASSIAAPGQGRASTDTQY
TRBV2,TRBJ2-7,TRBD2,ASSLSGRGGGEQY
TRBV18,TRBJ2-7,TRBD2,ASSPTSGGSYEQY
TRBV6-8,TRBJ2-6,-,ASSSPRGSGANVLT
TRBV28,TRBJ2-3,TRBD1,ASSSLRQGGITDTQY
TRBV7-8,TRBJ2-5,-,ASSFFGRSQETQY
TRBV7-3,TRBJ2-5,-,ASSLRGTQETQY
TRBV10-3,TRBJ2-6,-,AISEQASGNVLT
TRBV19,TRBJ2-5,TRBD1,ASRGGGETQY